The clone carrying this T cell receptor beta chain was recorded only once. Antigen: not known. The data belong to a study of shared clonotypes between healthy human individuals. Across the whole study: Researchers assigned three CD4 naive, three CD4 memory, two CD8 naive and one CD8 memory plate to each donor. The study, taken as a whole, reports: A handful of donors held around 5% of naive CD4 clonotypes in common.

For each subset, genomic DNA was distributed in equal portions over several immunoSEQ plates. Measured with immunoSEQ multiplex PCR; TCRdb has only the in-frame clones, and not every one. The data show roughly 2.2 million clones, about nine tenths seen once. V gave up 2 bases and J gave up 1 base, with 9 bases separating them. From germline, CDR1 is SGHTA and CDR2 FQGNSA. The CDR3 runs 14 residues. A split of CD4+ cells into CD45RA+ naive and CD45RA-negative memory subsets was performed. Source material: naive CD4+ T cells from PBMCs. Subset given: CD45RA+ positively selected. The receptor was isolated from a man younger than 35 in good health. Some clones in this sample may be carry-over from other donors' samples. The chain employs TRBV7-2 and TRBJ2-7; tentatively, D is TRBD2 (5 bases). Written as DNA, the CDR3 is TGTGCCAGCAGCTTATTCCAGCGGTCCTACGAGCAGTACTTC. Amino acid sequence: CASSLFQRSYEQYF.